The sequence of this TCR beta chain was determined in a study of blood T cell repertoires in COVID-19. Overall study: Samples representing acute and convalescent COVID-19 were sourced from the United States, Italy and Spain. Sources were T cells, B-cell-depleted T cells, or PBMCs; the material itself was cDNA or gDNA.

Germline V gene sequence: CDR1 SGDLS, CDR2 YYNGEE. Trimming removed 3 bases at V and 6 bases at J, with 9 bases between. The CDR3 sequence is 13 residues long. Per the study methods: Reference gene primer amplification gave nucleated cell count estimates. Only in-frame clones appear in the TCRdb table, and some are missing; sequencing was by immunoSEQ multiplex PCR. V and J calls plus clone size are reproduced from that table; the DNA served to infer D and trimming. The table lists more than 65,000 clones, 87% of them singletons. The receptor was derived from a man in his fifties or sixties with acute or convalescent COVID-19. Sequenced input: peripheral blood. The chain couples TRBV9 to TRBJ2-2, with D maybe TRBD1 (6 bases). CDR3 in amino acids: CASSARTAGELFF. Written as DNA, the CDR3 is TGTGCCAGCAGCGCCCGGACAGCCGGGGAGCTGTTTTTT.